These 27 T cell receptor beta chains came from one sample sequenced in a study of blood T cell repertoires in COVID-19. Here immunoSEQ multiplex PCR was the method, and the copy in TCRdb shows in-frame clones only, minus some. The table lists 180,000 or so clones, roughly 82% of them singletons. What was sequenced was PBMCs or T cells enriched from blood (not recorded which). These receptors all stem from a man aged 50-59 years who had recovered from COVID-19.

The chain links TRBV6-5 to TRBJ1-4; the D is unclear. V was shortened by 2 bases and J by 8 bases, with 12 bases between the two germline ends. CDR3 length: 14 residues. Germline V gene sequence: CDR1 MNHEY, CDR2 SVGAGI. CDR3: CASSYHSSGEKLFF. The CDR3 DNA is TGTGCCAGCAGTTACCACTCCTCCGGGGAAAAACTGTTTTTT.

This chain joins TRBV10-1 and TRBJ1-1, with 8 bases that match TRBD1. The J segment lost 5 bases and the V segment lost 5 bases, leaving 7 bases of the junction unmatched. Germline lookup yields CDR1 WNHNN and CDR2 SYGVQD (reference sequence). The CDR3 sequence is 14 residues long. In DNA, the CDR3 is TGCGCCAGCAGTTCCGACAGGGGTAAGACTGAAGCTTTCTTT. This translates into CASSSDRGKTEAFF.

The chain links TRBV24-1 to TRBJ2-1; D may be TRBD1 (5 bases). CDR1 KGHDR and CDR2 SFDVKD come from the germline V gene. CDR3 length: 15 amino acids. V lost 5 bases and J lost 2, with 12 bases in between. The CDR3 loop is CATSVPQGPYNEQFF. In DNA, the CDR3 is TGTGCCACCAGTGTCCCTCAGGGCCCCTACAATGAGCAGTTCTTC.

This sequence joins TRBV13 and TRBJ2-1; tentative D call: TRBD1 (8 bases). The CDR3 is 16 residues long. The V gene lost 5 bases and the J gene lost 4 bases, with 18 bases spanning the gap. Germline V gene data show CDR1 as PRHDT and CDR2 as FYEKMQ (reference sequence). The CDR3 is CASSHGQGGGYNEQFF. For the CDR3, the DNA is TGTGCCAGCAGCCACGGACAGGGAGGGGGTTACAATGAGCAGTTCTTC. The complete variable domain, with remaining parts taken from reference TRBV13 and TRBJ2-1, reads AAGVIQSPRHLIKEKRETATLKCYPIPRHDTVYWYQQGPGQDPQFLISFYEKMQSDKGSIPDRFSAQQFSDYHSELNMSSLELGDSALYFCASSHGQGGGYNEQFFGPGTRLTVL.

The V call is TRBV12-3 or TRBV12-4, the J call TRBJ1-2; weak D call: TRBD1 (5 bases). The CDR3 has 12 residues. With 1 base removed from V and 9 bases from J, the gap between germline ends came to 9 bases. The DNA for the CDR3 is TGTGCCAGCAGTTTAGAGGGGAGGAGCTACACCTTC. Its protein is CASSLEGRSYTF.

This clone has just a few counts. J is TRBJ2-5 and V is TRBV28; D perhaps matches TRBD1 (6 bases). The CDR3 loop spans 14 amino acids. Germline assignment: CDR1 MDHEN and CDR2 SYDVKM. V lost 5 bases and J lost 2, with 12 bases in between. CDR3 loop: CASSHRDLQETQYF. DNA for the CDR3: TGTGCCAGCAGTCACAGGGATCTTCAAGAGACCCAGTACTTC.

This CDR3 is CASSSGGLAGGSATDEQFF. Here the CDR3 DNA reads TGTGCCAGCAGCTCCGGGGGACTAGCGGGGGGCTCCGCCACGGATGAGCAGTTCTTC. The chain has TRBV7-2 and TRBJ2-1, with 15 nucleotides matching TRBD2. V was pared by 4 bases and J by 8 bases, with 15 bases of the junction left unmatched. Germline V CDR1 and CDR2: SGHTA, FQGNSA. CDR3 length: 19 residues.

The chain combines TRBV5-1 with TRBJ2-3; D possibly corresponds to TRBD2 (6 bases). The V gene's germline CDR1 is SGHRS and CDR2 YFSETQ. V gave up 0 bases and J gave up 4 bases, with 15 bases separating them. CDR3 length equals 16 residues. CDR3 nucleotides: TGCGCCAGCAGCTTGGAGGGGAGGCTAAGCGCAGATACGCAGTATTTT. It encodes CASSLEGRLSADTQYF.

DNA for the CDR3: TGTGCCAGCAGCCAACGGGGGGCTAGCGGGGGTCCTAGATTCTTC. It yields the protein CASSQRGASGGPRFF. The chain employs TRBV3-1 (or the pseudogene TRBV3-2) and TRBJ2-1, with 10 bases that match TRBD2. The CDR3 totals 15 residues. With 2 bases clipped from V and 16 bases from J, the junction kept 14 bases outside the gene matches. Germline values: CDR1 LGHDT, CDR2 YNNKEL (reference sequence).

This chain connects TRBV20-1 to TRBJ2-1; 9 nucleotides match TRBD2. V trimming: 3 bases; J trimming: 0 bases; junction bases outside the gene matches: 3. The CDR3 is made up of 15 amino acids. Germline CDR1 is DFQATT and CDR2 is SNEGSKA (reference sequence). The CDR3 DNA reads as TGCAGTGCTAGTCTTAGCGGGAGCTCCTACAATGAGCAGTTCTTC. This translates into CSASLSGSSYNEQFF.

The chain has TRBV27 and TRBJ1-1, with D unresolved. The CDR3 loop spans 14 amino acids. V lost 3 bases to trimming and J lost 4 bases, with 12 bases between them. Germline-derived CDR1 and CDR2 are MNHEY and SMNVEV (reference sequence). CDR3 sequence reads: CASSFSRASTEAFF. The CDR3 DNA follows: TGTGCCAGCAGTTTTTCGAGGGCAAGCACTGAAGCTTTCTTT.

This clone appeared a single time. The chain uses TRBV19 and TRBJ2-1; 12 positions agree with TRBD1. The V segment lost 6 bases and the J segment 8 bases; nucleotides outside the gene matches: 11. Germline CDR1 and CDR2: LNHDA and SQIVND (reference sequence). This CDR3 has 16 amino acids. CDR3 DNA: TGTGCCAGTAGCAGAACCGGGACAGGGGGCTTGGATGAGCAGTTCTTC. It codes for CASSRTGTGGLDEQFF.

The J gene is TRBJ2-1, the V gene TRBV15; TRBD1 is a possible D gene (5 bases). CDR3 length: 15 amino acids. Germline CDR1 is LNHNV and CDR2 is YYDKDF (reference sequence). The V and J ends lost 0 bases and 4 bases respectively, with 10 bases between them. The CDR3 DNA reads as TGTGCCACCAGCAGAGATACCCCAGGGTACAATGAGCAGTTCTTC. Protein: CATSRDTPGYNEQFF.

This chain uses TRBV2 with TRBJ1-2; 11 bases fit TRBD1. Germline assignment: CDR1 SNHLY and CDR2 FYNNEI. The CDR3 extends over 17 amino acids. The V gene end was trimmed by 9 bases and the J gene end by 4 bases; junction bases not matched to a gene: 16. CDR3 amino acids: CARSSVGQGEEGYGYTF. DNA for the CDR3: TGTGCCAGGTCCTCAGTGGGACAGGGGGAGGAAGGCTATGGCTACACCTTC.

This chain connects TRBV5-4 to TRBJ2-1, with 12 positions matching TRBD1. Germline CDR1 reads SGHNT; CDR2 reads YYREEE (reference sequence). This CDR3 has 14 amino acids. V lost 0 bases to trimming and J lost 11 bases; unmatched junction nucleotides: 3. This chain's CDR3 is CASSLAGTGGKQFF. DNA for the CDR3: TGTGCCAGCAGCTTGGCCGGGACAGGGGGCAAGCAGTTCTTC.

The chain has TRBV7-3 and TRBJ2-5; 7 bases fit TRBD2. Germline values: CDR1 SGHTA, CDR2 FQGTGA. V shed 2 bases and J 7 bases; nucleotides not matched to a gene: 7. The CDR3 extends over 14 amino acids. CDR3 in amino acids: CASSLGGDYATQYF. The CDR3 DNA is TGTGCCAGCAGCTTAGGCGGGGACTACGCGACCCAGTACTTC.

The V call is TRBV7-3, the J call TRBJ1-2, with D hard to call. CDR1 SGHTA and CDR2 FQGTGA come from the germline V gene. The CDR3 has 15 amino acids. With 0 bases removed from V and 4 bases from J, the gap between germline ends came to 12 bases. CDR3 DNA: TGTGCCAGCAGCTTAACTGGCAGTCCCCCCTATGGCTACACCTTC. The encoded protein is CASSLTGSPPYGYTF.

In this sample, this clone turned up once. V and J are TRBV7-9 and TRBJ2-1; 12 nucleotides line up with TRBD2. Trimming cost V 1 base and J 5 bases; bases outside gene matches: 6. CDR1 is SEHNR, CDR2 FQNEAQ, per germline (reference sequence). The CDR3 spans 17 residues. CDR3 sequence reads: CASSLVLAGGPNNEQFF. In nucleotides, the CDR3 is TGTGCCAGCAGCTTAGTTCTAGCGGGAGGGCCAAACAATGAGCAGTTCTTC.

The chain joins TRBV7-2 to TRBJ1-5; possible D gene TRBD1, 6 bases. The CDR3 is made up of 15 amino acids. Trimming took 5 bases from V and 4 from J, leaving 15 bases between them. The germline CDR1 and CDR2 sequences are SGHTA and FQGNSA. The CDR3 region has the DNA TGTGCCAGCAGCCCTATTGGTCAGGGGAATCAGCCCCAGCATTTT. This sequence encodes CASSPIGQGNQPQHF.

V is TRBV7-9 and J is TRBJ2-6, with D possibly TRBD1 on 5 matching bases. V dropped 5 bases and J dropped 0 bases, with 11 bases sitting between them. Germline V gene sequence: CDR1 SEHNR, CDR2 FQNEAQ (reference sequence). The CDR3 is 16 amino acids. The CDR3 bases are TGTGCCAGCAGCCACGACAGACGCTCTGGGGCCAACGTCCTGACTTTC. This translates into CASSHDRRSGANVLTF.

V gene TRBV9 combines with J gene TRBJ2-5; maybe TRBD1 (6 bases). The CDR3 covers 16 residues. Germline V gene sequence: CDR1 SGDLS, CDR2 YYNGEE. V dropped 0 bases and J dropped 5 bases, with 17 bases sitting between them. CDR3 amino acids: CASSVAQGHKLETQYF. The CDR3 region has the DNA TGTGCCAGCAGCGTAGCCCAGGGACACAAACTGGAGACCCAGTACTTC.

The V gene is TRBV5-4, the J gene TRBJ2-1; 12 nucleotides match TRBD2. From germline, CDR1 is SGHNT and CDR2 YYREEE (reference sequence). The V segment lost 4 bases and the J segment 2 bases; nucleotides outside the gene matches: 13. The CDR3 totals 19 residues. DNA of the CDR3: TGTGCCAGCAGCGATATGGCTAGCGGGAGGGCCTCGACCTACAATGAGCAGTTCTTC. Translating gives CASSDMASGRASTYNEQFF.

The table lists this clone with a count of one. This chain uses TRBV3-1 (or the pseudogene TRBV3-2) with TRBJ2-3; 7 nucleotides align to TRBD2. Germline V gene data show CDR1 as LGHDT and CDR2 as YNNKEL (reference sequence). J lost 4 bases, V lost 4 bases, and 5 bases had no gene match. The CDR3 runs to 14 residues. For the CDR3, the DNA is TGTGCCAGCAGCCTTACTAGCGACCCAGATACGCAGTATTTT. It codes for CASSLTSDPDTQYF.

In its sample, this clone was seen a few times. The chain couples TRBV7-6 to TRBJ2-6, with D possibly matching TRBD1 (6 bases). Germline loops: CDR1 SGHVS, CDR2 FNYEAQ. The CDR3 sequence is 16 residues long. V was shortened by 0 bases and J by 1 base, with 7 bases between the two germline ends. The CDR3 DNA follows: TGTGCCAGCAGCTTAGCCAGGGGATCTGGGGCCAACGTCCTGACTTTC. It encodes CASSLARGSGANVLTF.

The sample holds a few counts of this clone. In DNA, the CDR3 is TGTGCCAGCAGCGATCGGACAGGGACTAATTCACCCCTCCACTTT. Encoded protein: CASSDRTGTNSPLHF. The chain uses TRBV21-1 and TRBJ1-6; TRBD1 is the table's D call, not checked against the DNA. TRBV21-1 is listed as a pseudogene. CDR3 length: 15 amino acids.

This rearrangement joins TRBV7-2 to TRBJ2-5, with a tentative D call TRBD2 (6 bases). The V gene lost 5 bases and the J gene lost 2 bases, with 15 bases spanning the gap. CDR1 is SGHTA, CDR2 FQGNSA, per germline. The CDR3 extends over 15 amino acids. This CDR3 reads CASSQNEGGQETQYF. DNA for the CDR3: TGTGCCAGCAGCCAAAACGAGGGAGGTCAAGAGACCCAGTACTTC. The variable domain in full, completed from reference TRBV7-2 and TRBJ2-5, reads GAGVSQSPSNKVTEKGKDVELRCDPISGHTALYWYRQSLGQGLEFLIYFQGNSAPDKSGLPSDRFSAERTGGSVSTLTIQRTQQEDSAVYLCASSQNEGGQETQYFGPGTRLLVL.

In nucleotides, the CDR3 is TGTGCCAGCAGGTCCACTAAGATGATCGGGGAGCTGTTTTTT. Its protein product is CASRSTKMIGELFF. The chain uses TRBV5-6 and TRBJ2-2, with no clear D. The CDR3 spans 14 residues. Between the trimmed V and J ends, which lost 5 bases and 7 bases, there was a span of 15 bases. Per germline, CDR1 SGHDT and CDR2 YYEEEE.